A single T cell receptor beta chain is shown here with its context. Antigen specificity is unknown. Assay execution proceeded at the deep level. The method was immunoSEQ multiplex PCR; TCRdb's version includes in-frame clones alone and lacks a portion of them. The data show some 2 million clones, about 95% seen once. The sample originates from a study of shared clonotypes between healthy human individuals. Overall study: For every donor, three CD4 naive, three CD4 memory, two CD8 naive and one CD8 memory plates were used. Overall study results and limits: Investigators collected only blood, and repertoires in tissues likely differ. Compared with clonotypes that all four donors shared, non-shared clonotypes had lower generation probabilities.

Positive CCR7 selection of CD45RO-negative cells yielded the naive CD8 cells, and terminally differentiated effector memory CD45RA+ cells were excluded. Trimming removed 5 bases at V and 5 bases at J, with 4 bases between. Germline CDR1 reads SNHLY; CDR2 reads FYNNEI. The CDR3 covers 11 residues. Sequences were obtained from naive CD8+ T cells sorted from blood. The chain combines TRBV2 with TRBJ2-1; D gene ambiguous. This TCR was sampled from a man aged 18-30 years in good health. Here the CDR3 reads CASSWDNEQFF. For the CDR3, the DNA is TGTGCCAGCAGTTGGGACAATGAGCAGTTCTTC.